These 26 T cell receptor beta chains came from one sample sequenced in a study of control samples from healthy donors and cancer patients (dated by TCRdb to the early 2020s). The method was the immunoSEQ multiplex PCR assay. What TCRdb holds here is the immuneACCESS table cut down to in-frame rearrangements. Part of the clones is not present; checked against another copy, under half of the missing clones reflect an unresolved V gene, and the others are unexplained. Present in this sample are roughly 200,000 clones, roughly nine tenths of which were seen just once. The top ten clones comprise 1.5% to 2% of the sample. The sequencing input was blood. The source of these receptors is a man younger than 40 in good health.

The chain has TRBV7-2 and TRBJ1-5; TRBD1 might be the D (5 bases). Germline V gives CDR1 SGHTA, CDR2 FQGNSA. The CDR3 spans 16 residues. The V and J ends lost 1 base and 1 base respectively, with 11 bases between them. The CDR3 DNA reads TGTGCCAGCAGCTTAGGACAGACGATCAGCAATCAGCCCCAGCATTTT. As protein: CASSLGQTISNQPQHF.

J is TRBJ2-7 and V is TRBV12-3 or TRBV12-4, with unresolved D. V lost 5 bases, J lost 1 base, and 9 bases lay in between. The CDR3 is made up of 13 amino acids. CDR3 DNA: TGTGCCAGCAGTCGAGACCGTTCCTACGAGCAGTACTTC. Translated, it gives CASSRDRSYEQYF.

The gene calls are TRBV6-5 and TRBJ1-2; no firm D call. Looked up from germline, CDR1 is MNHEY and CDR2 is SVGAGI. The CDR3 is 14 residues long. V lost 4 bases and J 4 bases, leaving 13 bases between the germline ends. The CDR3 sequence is CASSSHPTGYGYTF. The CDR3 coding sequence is TGTGCCAGCAGTTCCCACCCGACCGGCTATGGCTACACCTTC.

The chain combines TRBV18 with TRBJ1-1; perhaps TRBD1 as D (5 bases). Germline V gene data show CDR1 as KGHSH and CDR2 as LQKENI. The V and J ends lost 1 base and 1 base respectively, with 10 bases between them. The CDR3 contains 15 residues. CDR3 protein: CASSPLRGKNTEAFF. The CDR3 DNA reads TGTGCCAGCTCACCACTACGGGGGAAGAACACTGAAGCTTTCTTT.

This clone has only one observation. CDR3 protein: CASSSGHQVGEQFF. CDR3 sequence (DNA): TGTGCCAGCAGTAGTGGACATCAAGTGGGTGAGCAGTTCTTC. The chain has TRBV6-6 and TRBJ2-1, with a possible D match to TRBD1 (5 bases). The V and J ends lost 5 bases and 9 bases respectively, with 17 bases between them. The germline gives CDR1 MNHNY, CDR2 SVGAGI (reference sequence). There are 14 residues in the CDR3.

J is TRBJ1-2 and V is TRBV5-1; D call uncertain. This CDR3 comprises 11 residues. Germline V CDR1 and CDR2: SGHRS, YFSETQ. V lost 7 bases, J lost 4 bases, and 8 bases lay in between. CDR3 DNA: TGCGCCAGCGGACCGGGCTATGGCTACACCTTC. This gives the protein CASGPGYGYTF.

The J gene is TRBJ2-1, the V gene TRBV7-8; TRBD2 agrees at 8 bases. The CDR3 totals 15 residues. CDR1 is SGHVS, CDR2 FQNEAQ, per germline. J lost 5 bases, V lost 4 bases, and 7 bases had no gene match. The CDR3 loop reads CASSSRGATNNEQFF. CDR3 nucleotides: TGTGCCAGCAGCTCGCGGGGGGCGACAAACAATGAGCAGTTCTTC.

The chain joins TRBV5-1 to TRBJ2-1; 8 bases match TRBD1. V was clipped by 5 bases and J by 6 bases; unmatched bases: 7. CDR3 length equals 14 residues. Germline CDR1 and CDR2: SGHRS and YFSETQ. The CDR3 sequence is CASRSGQGGNEQFF. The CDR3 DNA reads TGCGCCAGCAGAAGTGGACAGGGAGGCAATGAGCAGTTCTTC.

This chain's CDR3 is CASSPPGPQINQPQHF. CDR3 bases: TGTGCCAGCTCACCGCCAGGGCCCCAGATTAATCAGCCCCAGCATTTT. The rearrangement uses TRBV18 and TRBJ1-5, with a possible D match to TRBD1 (5 bases). Germline V lookup: CDR1 KGHSH, CDR2 LQKENI. This CDR3 region has 16 residues. V lost 3 bases to trimming and J lost 4 bases, with 16 bases between them.

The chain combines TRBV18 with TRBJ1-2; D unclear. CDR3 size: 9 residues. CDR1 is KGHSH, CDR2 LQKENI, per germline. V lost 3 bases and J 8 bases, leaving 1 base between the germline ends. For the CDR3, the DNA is TGTGCCAGCTCACCCGGCTACACCTTC. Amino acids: CASSPGYTF.

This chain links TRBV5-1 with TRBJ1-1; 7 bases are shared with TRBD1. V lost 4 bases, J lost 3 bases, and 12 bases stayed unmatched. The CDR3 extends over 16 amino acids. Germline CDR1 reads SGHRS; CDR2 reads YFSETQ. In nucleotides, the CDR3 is TGCGCCAGCAGCAATGGGGGTCCCGGGACAGACACTGAAGCTTTCTTT. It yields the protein CASSNGGPGTDTEAFF.

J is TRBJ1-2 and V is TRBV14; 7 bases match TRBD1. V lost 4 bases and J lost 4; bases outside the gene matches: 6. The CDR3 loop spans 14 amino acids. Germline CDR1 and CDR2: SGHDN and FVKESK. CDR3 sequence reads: CASSPGQVFYGYTF. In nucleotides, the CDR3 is TGTGCCAGCAGCCCCGGACAGGTCTTCTATGGCTACACCTTC.

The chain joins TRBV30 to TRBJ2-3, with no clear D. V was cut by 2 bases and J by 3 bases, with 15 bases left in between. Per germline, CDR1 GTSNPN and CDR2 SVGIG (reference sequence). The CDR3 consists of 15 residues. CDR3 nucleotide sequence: TGTGCCTGGAGTACCGGGCCCCCTCCGACAGATACGCAGTATTTT. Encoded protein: CAWSTGPPPTDTQYF.

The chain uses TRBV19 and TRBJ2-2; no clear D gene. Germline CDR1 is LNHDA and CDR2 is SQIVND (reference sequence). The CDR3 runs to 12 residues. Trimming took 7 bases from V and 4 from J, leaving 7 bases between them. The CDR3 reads CASKVLTGELFF. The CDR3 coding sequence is TGTGCCAGTAAAGTTCTCACCGGGGAGCTGTTTTTT.

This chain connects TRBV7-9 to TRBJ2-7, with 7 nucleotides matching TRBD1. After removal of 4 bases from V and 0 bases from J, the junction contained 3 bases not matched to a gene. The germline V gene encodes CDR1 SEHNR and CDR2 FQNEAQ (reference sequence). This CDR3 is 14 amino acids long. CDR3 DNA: TGTGCCAGCAGCTCAAACAGGGGCTCCTACGAGCAGTACTTC. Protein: CASSSNRGSYEQYF.

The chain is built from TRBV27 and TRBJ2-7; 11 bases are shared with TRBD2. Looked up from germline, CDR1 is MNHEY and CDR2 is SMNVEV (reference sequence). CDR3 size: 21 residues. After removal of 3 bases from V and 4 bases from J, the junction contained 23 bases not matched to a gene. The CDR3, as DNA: TGTGCCAGCAGTTTTCCCGAAGGAAGACTAGCGGGGCCACCTTCGCGGTACGAGCAGTACTTC. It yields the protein CASSFPEGRLAGPPSRYEQYF.

The CDR3 protein is CASSGEDRASTDTQYF. In DNA, the CDR3 is TGTGCCAGCAGTGGGGAAGACAGGGCCAGCACAGATACGCAGTATTTT. The chain carries TRBV28 and TRBJ2-3, with 7 bases lining up with TRBD1. Germline values: CDR1 MDHEN, CDR2 SYDVKM. The CDR3 loop spans 16 amino acids. The V and J ends lost 5 bases and 0 bases, in that order; junction bases with no gene match: 8.

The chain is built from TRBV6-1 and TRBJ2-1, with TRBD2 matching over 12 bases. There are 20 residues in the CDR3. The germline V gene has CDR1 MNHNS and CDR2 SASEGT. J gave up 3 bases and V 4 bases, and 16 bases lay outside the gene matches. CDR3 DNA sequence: TGTGCCAGCAGTGTCACAGCTAGCGGGGGGGCTTTACCCTACTACAATGAGCAGTTCTTC. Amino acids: CASSVTASGGALPYYNEQFF.

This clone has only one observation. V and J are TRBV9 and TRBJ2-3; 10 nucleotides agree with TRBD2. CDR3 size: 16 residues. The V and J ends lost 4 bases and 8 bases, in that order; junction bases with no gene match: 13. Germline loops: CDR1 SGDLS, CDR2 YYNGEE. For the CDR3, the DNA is TGTGCCAGCAGCACAGAAGGTATGGCTAGCGGGAGTACGCAGTATTTT. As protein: CASSTEGMASGSTQYF.

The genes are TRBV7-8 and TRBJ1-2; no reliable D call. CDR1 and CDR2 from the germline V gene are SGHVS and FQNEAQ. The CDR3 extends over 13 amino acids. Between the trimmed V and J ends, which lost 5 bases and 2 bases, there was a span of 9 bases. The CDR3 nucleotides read TGTGCCAGCAGCCAGGACGGAAACTATGGCTACACCTTC. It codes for CASSQDGNYGYTF.

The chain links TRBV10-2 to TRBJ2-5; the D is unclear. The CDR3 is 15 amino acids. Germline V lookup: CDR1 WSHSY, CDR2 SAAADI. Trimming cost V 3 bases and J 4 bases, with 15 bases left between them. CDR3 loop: CASSDQTEFTETQYF. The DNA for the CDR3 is TGCGCCAGCAGTGATCAGACGGAGTTCACAGAGACCCAGTACTTC.

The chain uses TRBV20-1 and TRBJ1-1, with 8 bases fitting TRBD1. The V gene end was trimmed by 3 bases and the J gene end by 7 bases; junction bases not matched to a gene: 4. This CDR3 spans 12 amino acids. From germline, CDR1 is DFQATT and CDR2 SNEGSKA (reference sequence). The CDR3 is CSASQGAGEAFF. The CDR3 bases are TGCAGTGCTAGTCAGGGGGCGGGTGAAGCTTTCTTT.

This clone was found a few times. The CDR3 is CASSDAVFSGNTIYF. In nucleotides, the CDR3 is TGTGCCAGCAGCGATGCGGTCTTCTCTGGAAACACCATATATTTT. This chain uses TRBV9 with TRBJ1-3; D call uncertain. The CDR3 consists of 15 residues. Germline-derived CDR1 and CDR2 are SGDLS and YYNGEE. The V end was cut by 3 bases, the J end by 0 bases, with 10 bases between.

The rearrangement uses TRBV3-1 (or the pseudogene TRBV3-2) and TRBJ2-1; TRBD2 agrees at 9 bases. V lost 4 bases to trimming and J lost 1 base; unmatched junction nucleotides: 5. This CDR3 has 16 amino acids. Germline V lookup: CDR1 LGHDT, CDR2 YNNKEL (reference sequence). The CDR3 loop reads CASSLLSGGSYNEQFF. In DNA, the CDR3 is TGTGCCAGCAGCCTTCTTAGCGGGGGTTCCTACAATGAGCAGTTCTTC.

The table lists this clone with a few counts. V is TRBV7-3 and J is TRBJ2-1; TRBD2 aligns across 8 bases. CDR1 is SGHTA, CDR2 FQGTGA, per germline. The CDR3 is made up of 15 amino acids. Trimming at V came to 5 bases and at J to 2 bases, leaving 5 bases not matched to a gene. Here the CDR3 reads CASSPSGGPYNEQFF. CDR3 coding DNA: TGTGCCAGCAGCCCAAGCGGGGGACCCTACAATGAGCAGTTCTTC.

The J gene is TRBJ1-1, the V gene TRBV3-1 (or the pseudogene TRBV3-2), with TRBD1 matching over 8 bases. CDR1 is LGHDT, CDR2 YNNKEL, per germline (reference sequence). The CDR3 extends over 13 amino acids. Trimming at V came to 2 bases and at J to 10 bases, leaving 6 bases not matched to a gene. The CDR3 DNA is TGTGCCAGCAGCCAACGACAGGGGCGGGGAGCTTTCTTT. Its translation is CASSQRQGRGAFF.